The TCR beta chain under discussion was sequenced for a study of T cell repertoires in cytomegalovirus infection. Study in general: From public TCR beta signatures came an indication of both CMV infection and matching HLA type.

Each CDR3 protein gets one entry after TCRdb re-called the reads with MiXCR. This sample has some 220,000 distinct CDR3 sequences, with about 12% found just once. Between the trimmed V and J ends, which lost 3 bases and 0 bases, there was a span of 11 bases. The CDR3 contains 15 residues. This clonotype has at least ten counts. The chain combines TRBV12-3 or TRBV12-4 with TRBJ1-1; tentatively, D is TRBD1 (6 bases). The sequenced sample consisted of PBMCs. This TCR derives from a human donor in good health (CMV status not recorded). Some clones in this sample may be carry-over from other donors' samples. CDR3 sequence (DNA): TGTGCCAGCAGTTTGGGGGCAGGGGTGAACACTGAAGCTTTCTTT. It encodes CASSLGAGVNTEAFF.